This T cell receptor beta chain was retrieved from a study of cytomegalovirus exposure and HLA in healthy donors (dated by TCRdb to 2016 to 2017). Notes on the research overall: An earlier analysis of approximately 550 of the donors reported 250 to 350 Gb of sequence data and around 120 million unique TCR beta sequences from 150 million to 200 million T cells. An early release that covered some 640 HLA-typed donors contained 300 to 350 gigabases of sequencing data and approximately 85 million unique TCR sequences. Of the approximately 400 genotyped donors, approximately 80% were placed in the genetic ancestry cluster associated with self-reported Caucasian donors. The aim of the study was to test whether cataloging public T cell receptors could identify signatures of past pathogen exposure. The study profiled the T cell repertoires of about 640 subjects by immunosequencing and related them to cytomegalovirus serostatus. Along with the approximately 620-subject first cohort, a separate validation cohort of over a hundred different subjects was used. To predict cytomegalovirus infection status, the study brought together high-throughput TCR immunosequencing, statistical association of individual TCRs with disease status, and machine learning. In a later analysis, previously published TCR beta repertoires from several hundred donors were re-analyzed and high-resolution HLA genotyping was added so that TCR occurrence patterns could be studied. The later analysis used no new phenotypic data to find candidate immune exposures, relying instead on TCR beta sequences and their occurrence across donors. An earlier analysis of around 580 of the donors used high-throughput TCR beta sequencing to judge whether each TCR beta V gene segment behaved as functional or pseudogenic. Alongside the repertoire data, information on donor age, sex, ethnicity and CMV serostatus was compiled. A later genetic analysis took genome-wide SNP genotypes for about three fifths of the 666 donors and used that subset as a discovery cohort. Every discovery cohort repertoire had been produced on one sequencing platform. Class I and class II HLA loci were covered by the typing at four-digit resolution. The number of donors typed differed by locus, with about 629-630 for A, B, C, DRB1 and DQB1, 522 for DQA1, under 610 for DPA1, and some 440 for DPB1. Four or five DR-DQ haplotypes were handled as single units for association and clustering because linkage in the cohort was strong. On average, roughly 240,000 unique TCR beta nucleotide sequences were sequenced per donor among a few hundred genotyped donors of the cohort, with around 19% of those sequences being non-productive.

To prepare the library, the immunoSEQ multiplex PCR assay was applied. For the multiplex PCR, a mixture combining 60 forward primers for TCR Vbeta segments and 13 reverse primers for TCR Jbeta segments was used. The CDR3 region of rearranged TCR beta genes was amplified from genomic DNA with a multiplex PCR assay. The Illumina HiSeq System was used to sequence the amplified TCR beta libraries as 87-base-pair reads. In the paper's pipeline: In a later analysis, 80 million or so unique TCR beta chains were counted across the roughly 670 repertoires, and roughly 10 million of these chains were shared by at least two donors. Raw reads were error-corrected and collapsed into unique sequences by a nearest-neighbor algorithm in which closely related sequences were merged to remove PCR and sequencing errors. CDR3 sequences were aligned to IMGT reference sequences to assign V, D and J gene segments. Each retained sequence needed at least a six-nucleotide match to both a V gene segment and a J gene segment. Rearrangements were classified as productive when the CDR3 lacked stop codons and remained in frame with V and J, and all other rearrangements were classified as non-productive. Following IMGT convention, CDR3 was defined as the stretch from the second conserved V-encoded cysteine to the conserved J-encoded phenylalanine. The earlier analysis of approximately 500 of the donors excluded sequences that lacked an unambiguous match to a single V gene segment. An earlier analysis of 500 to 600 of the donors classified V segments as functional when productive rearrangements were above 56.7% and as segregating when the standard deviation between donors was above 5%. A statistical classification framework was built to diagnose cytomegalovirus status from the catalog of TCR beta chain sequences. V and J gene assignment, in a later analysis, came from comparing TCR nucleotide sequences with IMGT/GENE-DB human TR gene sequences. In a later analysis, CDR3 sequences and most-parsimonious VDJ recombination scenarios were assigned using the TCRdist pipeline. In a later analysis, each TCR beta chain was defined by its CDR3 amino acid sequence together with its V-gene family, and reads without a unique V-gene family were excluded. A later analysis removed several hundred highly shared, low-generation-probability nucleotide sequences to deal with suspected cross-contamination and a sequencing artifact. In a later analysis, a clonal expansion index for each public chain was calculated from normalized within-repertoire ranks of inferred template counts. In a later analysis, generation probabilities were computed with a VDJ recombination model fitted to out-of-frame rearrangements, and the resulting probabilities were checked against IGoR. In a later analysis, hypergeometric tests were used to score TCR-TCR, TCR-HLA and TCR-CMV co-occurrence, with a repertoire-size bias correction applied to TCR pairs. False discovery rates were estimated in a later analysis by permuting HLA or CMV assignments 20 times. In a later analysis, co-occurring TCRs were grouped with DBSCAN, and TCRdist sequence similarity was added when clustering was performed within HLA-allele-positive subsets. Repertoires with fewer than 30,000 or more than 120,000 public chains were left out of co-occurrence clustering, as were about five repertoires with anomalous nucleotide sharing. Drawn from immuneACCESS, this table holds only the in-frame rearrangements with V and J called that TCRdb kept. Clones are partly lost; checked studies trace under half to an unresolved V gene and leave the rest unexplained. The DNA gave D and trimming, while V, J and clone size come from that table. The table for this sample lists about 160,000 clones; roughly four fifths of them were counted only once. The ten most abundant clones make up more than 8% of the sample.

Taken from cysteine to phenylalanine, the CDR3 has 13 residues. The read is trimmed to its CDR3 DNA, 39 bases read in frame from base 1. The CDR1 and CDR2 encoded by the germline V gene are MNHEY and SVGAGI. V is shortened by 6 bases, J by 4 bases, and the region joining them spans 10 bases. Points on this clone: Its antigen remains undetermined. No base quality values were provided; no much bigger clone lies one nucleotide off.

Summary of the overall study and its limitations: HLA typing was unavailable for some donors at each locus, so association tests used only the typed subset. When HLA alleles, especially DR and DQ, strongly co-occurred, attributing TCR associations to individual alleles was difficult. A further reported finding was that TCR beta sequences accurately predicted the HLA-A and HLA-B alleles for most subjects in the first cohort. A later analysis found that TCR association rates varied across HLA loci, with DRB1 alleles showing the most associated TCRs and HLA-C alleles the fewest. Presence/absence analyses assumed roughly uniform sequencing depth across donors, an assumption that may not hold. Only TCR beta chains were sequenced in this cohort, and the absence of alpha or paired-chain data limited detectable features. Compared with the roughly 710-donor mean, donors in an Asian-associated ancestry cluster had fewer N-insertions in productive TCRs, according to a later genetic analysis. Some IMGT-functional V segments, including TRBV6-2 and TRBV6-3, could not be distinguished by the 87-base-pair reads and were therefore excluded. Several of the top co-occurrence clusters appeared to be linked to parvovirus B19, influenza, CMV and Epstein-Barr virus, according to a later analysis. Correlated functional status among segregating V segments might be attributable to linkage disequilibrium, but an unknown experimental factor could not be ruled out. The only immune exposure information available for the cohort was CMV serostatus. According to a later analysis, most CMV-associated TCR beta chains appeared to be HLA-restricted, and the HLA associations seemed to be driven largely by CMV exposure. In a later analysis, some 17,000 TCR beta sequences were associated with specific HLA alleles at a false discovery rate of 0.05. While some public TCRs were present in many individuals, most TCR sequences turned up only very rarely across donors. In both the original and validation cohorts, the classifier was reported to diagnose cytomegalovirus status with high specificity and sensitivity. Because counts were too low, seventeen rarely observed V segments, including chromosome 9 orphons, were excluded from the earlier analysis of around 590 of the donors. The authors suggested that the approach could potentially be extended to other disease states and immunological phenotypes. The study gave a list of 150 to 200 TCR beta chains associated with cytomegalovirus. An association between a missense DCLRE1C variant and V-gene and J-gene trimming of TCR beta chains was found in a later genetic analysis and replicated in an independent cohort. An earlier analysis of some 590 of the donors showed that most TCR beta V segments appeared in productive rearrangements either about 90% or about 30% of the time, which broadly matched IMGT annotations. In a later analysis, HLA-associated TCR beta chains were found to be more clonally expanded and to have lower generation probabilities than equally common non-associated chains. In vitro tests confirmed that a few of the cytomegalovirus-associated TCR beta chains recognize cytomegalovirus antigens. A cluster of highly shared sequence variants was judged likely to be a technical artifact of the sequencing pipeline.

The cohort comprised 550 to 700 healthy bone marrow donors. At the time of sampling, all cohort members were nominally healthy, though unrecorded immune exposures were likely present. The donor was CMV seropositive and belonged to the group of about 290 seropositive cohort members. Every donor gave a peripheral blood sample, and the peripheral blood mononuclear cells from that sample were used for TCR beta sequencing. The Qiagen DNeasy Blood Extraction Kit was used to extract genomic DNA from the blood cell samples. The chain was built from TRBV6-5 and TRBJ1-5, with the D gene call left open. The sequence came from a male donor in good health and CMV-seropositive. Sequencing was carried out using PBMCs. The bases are TGTGCCAGCAGCGATTGGACTAATCAGCCCCAGCATTTT. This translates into CASSDWTNQPQHF.